This T cell receptor beta chain was recovered during a study of blood T cell repertoires in COVID-19. The data were produced by immunoSEQ multiplex PCR, yet TCRdb's version contains in-frame clones alone and is incomplete. The sample yields some 320,000 clones, around 88% seen once. The CDR3 loop spans 14 amino acids. The germline CDR1 and CDR2 sequences are LGHDT and YNNKEL (reference sequence). Deletions cut 4 bases from V and 3 bases from J, with 9 bases between. Sequenced sample: peripheral blood. The TCR sequence derives from a woman aged 25 to 39 who had recovered from COVID-19. The chain carries TRBV3-1 (or the pseudogene TRBV3-2) and TRBJ1-4, with D possibly TRBD1 on 6 matching bases. CDR3 nucleotides: TGTGCCAGCAGCCTCAGGGGTGCTAATGAAAAACTGTTTTTT. This translates into CASSLRGANEKLFF.